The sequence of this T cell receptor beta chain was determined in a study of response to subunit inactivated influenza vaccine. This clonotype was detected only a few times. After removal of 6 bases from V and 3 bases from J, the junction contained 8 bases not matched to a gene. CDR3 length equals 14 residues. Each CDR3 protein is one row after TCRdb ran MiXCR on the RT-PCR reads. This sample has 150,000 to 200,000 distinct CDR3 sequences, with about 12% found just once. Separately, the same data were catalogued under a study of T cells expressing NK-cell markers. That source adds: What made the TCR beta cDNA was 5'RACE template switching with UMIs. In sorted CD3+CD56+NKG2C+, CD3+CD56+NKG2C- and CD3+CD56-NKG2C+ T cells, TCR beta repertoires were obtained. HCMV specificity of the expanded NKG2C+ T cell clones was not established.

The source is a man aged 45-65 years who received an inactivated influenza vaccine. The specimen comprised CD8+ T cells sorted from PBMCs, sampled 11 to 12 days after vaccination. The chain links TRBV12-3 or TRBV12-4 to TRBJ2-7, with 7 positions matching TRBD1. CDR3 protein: CASSLPGQLYEQYF. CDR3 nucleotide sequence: TGTGCCAGCAGCCTTCCGGGACAGCTCTACGAGCAGTACTTC.